Below are 10 T cell receptor beta chains sequenced from a single sample in a study of shared clonotypes between healthy human individuals. Assay: immunoSEQ multiplex PCR; the TCRdb copy retains only in-frame clones and omits some. The sample has around 180,000 clones; 85% to 95% are singletons. Sequencing was performed on naive CD4+ T cells sorted from blood. Subset here: CD45RA+ positively selected. The receptors derive from a woman aged 25 to 39 in good health.

The chain carries TRBV5-1 and TRBJ2-2; the D is unclear. The CDR3 contains 13 residues. The germline gives CDR1 SGHRS, CDR2 YFSETQ. Trimming removed 4 bases at V and 5 bases at J, with 9 bases between. For the CDR3, the DNA is TGCGCCAGCAGCCTGCCTCGGACCGGGGAGCTGTTTTTT. Residues: CASSLPRTGELFF.

The chain combines TRBV6-5 with TRBJ2-1; the D is unclear. This CDR3 is built from 14 residues. Per germline, CDR1 MNHEY and CDR2 SVGAGI. Trimming left V 0 bases short and J 6 bases short, with 9 bases between. In DNA, the CDR3 is TGTGCCAGCAGTTACTCGGGAAGTTCCAATGAGCAGTTCTTC. Protein product: CASSYSGSSNEQFF.

This clone was seen a single time. The chain links TRBV30 to TRBJ1-2; D gene unclear. Germline lookup yields CDR1 GTSNPN and CDR2 SVGIG (reference sequence). The CDR3 has 16 amino acids. V dropped 4 bases and J dropped 4 bases, with 22 bases sitting between them. The CDR3 coding sequence is TGTGCCTGGATCCGGAGGGTCCACCCATACCTCTATGGCTACACCTTC. It codes for CAWIRRVHPYLYGYTF.

V gene TRBV7-8 combines with J gene TRBJ2-7, with TRBD2 matching over 12 bases. The CDR3 length is 16 residues. The V gene end was trimmed by 2 bases and the J gene end by 0 bases; junction bases not matched to a gene: 2. The germline V gene encodes CDR1 SGHVS and CDR2 FQNEAQ. This chain's CDR3 is CASSLSTSGSSYEQYF. The CDR3 DNA reads TGTGCCAGCAGCTTATCGACTAGCGGGAGCTCCTACGAGCAGTACTTC.

The chain uses TRBV9 and TRBJ1-1; D is perhaps TRBD1 (6 bases). Germline V lookup: CDR1 SGDLS, CDR2 YYNGEE. This CDR3 is 14 amino acids long. The V and J ends lost 4 bases and 3 bases respectively, with 13 bases between them. The CDR3 nucleotides read TGTGCCAGCAGCCTTAGTAGGGGGGACACTGAAGCTTTCTTT. Encoded protein: CASSLSRGDTEAFF.

The chain links TRBV21-1 to TRBJ1-2; the table's D gene call, TRBD1, was not cross checked with the DNA. TRBV21-1 is classified as a pseudogene. The CDR3 covers 16 residues. CDR3 nucleotide sequence: TGTGCCAGCAGCCCAAAAGGGACAATGAGAAACTATGGCTACACCTTC. Translated, it gives CASSPKGTMRNYGYTF.

This sequence joins TRBV7-6 and TRBJ1-4; TRBD1 agrees at 7 bases. The CDR3 covers 16 residues. J lost 5 bases, V lost 3 bases, and 9 bases had no gene match. In germline, CDR1 is SGHVS, CDR2 FNYEAQ. The CDR3 reads CASSFRARQGNEKLFF. CDR3 coding DNA: TGTGCCAGCAGCTTTAGGGCCCGACAGGGAAATGAAAAACTGTTTTTT.

The chain couples TRBV2 to TRBJ2-1; D not resolved. Trimming took off 7 bases at V and 5 bases at J, with 12 bases between the two ends. The CDR3 is made up of 13 amino acids. The germline V gene encodes CDR1 SNHLY and CDR2 FYNNEI. CDR3 nucleotide sequence: TGTGCCAGCAAGGCTACGGCGAACAATGAGCAGTTCTTC. As protein: CASKATANNEQFF.

The chain uses TRBV6-1 and TRBJ2-1, with 8 bases identical to TRBD2. The CDR3 has 21 amino acids. Germline CDR1 reads MNHNS; CDR2 reads SASEGT. V was pared by 2 bases and J by 0 bases, with 18 bases of the junction left unmatched. The CDR3 DNA is TGTGCCAGCAGTGAATATCGTTTCGGGGTTAGCGGGACGAGCTCCTACAATGAGCAGTTCTTC. Amino acid sequence: CASSEYRFGVSGTSSYNEQFF.

This rearrangement joins TRBV5-1 to TRBJ2-7; 9 nucleotides line up with TRBD1. Germline CDR1 SGHRS, CDR2 YFSETQ. After removal of 4 bases from V and 3 bases from J, the junction contained 8 bases not matched to a gene. This CDR3 has 15 amino acids. CDR3 nucleotide sequence: TGCGCCAGCAGCATCTCCGGGACAGGGAACTACGAGCAGTACTTC. This translates into CASSISGTGNYEQYF.